A selection of T cell receptor beta chains follows, all from one sample in a study of blood T cell repertoires in COVID-19. Profiling relied on immunoSEQ multiplex PCR, and the TCRdb table lists in-frame clones only, not all of them. The table lists 350,000 to 450,000 clones, approximately 91% of them singletons. The material sequenced was PBMCs or T cells enriched from blood (not recorded which). The receptors stem from a woman between 35 and 50 years old who had been exposed to COVID-19. The CDR3 runs from the conserved cysteine through the conserved F or W. A D gene is named only where the DNA matches it firmly. For some rows the clone size is stated as once, few or many, or as a class when expanded; others skip it.

length,D,V,size,J,CDR3,DNA
13,TRBD1,TRBV12-3/TRBV12-4,.,TRBJ1-2,CASSRDRDGGYTF,TGTGCCAGCAGTCGGGACAGGGATGGTGGCTACACCTTC
14,.,TRBV19,.,TRBJ2-1,CASWRGTGYNEQFF,TGTGCCAGTTGGCGCGGGACGGGGTACAATGAGCAGTTCTTC
14,TRBD2,TRBV24-1,.,TRBJ2-5,CATSSAGGKETQYF,TGTGCCACCAGTTCGGCGGGGGGCAAAGAGACCCAGTACTTC
14,.,TRBV5-5,.,TRBJ1-4,CASSLEWASEKLFF,TGTGCCAGCAGCTTGGAGTGGGCCTCTGAAAAACTGTTTTTT
16,TRBD1,TRBV7-2,once,TRBJ1-6,CASKLIPGQANSPLHF,TGTGCCAGCAAGTTAATACCGGGACAGGCTAATTCACCCCTCCACTTT
15,.,TRBV9,.,TRBJ1-1,CASSPAGGGYTEAFF,TGTGCCAGCAGCCCGGCAGGCGGGGGGTACACTGAAGCTTTCTTT
17,TRBD2,TRBV12-5,.,TRBJ2-1,CASGSAPIAGGRDEQFF,TGTGCTAGTGGCTCCGCTCCGATAGCGGGGGGAAGGGATGAGCAGTTCTTC
13,TRBD1,TRBV3-1/TRBV3-2,.,TRBJ2-4,CASSQAGTAIQYF,TGTGCCAGCAGCCAAGCGGGGACAGCCATTCAGTACTTC
14,.,TRBV18,.,TRBJ2-7,CASSLEGGTYEQYF,TGTGCCAGCTCACTAGAGGGGGGGACCTACGAGCAGTACTTC
12,TRBD2,TRBV3-1/TRBV3-2,.,TRBJ2-3,CASSLAGNTQYF,TGTGCCAGCAGCCTAGCGGGAAATACGCAGTATTTT
14,.,TRBV25-1,.,TRBJ1-3,CASSVKSSGNTIYF,TGTGCCAGCAGCGTCAAGAGCTCTGGAAACACCATATATTTT
15,TRBD1,TRBV28,.,TRBJ1-1,CASSPSGQENTEAFF,TGTGCCAGCAGCCCATCGGGACAGGAGAACACTGAAGCTTTCTTT
15,TRBD1,TRBV9,.,TRBJ2-7,CASSVGAGGFGEQYF,TGTGCCAGCAGCGTAGGGGCAGGGGGATTCGGCGAGCAGTACTTC
15,.,TRBV5-1,.,TRBJ2-2,CASSLITRNTGELFF,TGCGCCAGCAGCTTGATTACAAGGAACACCGGGGAGCTGTTTTTT
14,.,TRBV19,.,TRBJ1-5,CASSRTGDNQPQHF,TGTGCCAGTAGTAGAACAGGAGATAATCAGCCCCAGCATTTT
14,TRBD1,TRBV29-1,once,TRBJ2-7,CSVEEGTGAYEQYF,TGCAGCGTTGAAGAAGGGACAGGGGCCTACGAGCAGTACTTC
13,.,TRBV12-3/TRBV12-4,once,TRBJ1-1,CASSYRRNTEAFF,TGTGCCAGCAGTTACAGGCGGAACACTGAAGCTTTCTTT
15,TRBD2,TRBV10-3,once,TRBJ2-1,CAIRDSGGSYNEQFF,TGTGCCATCAGGGATAGCGGGGGCTCCTACAATGAGCAGTTCTTC
13,TRBD1,TRBV19,.,TRBJ2-7,CASKQGASYEQYF,TGTGCCAGTAAACAGGGGGCCTCCTACGAGCAGTACTTC
14,.,TRBV2,.,TRBJ2-3,CASSEDGGTDTQYF,TGTGCCAGCAGTGAAGACGGGGGCACAGATACGCAGTATTTT
14,TRBD2,TRBV4-1,.,TRBJ2-1,CASSQVAGGYEQFF,TGCGCCAGCAGCCAAGTCGCGGGAGGGTATGAGCAGTTCTTC
15,TRBD1,TRBV5-8,.,TRBJ1-5,CASSLITGGIQPQHF,TGTGCCAGCAGCCTAATTACAGGGGGTATTCAGCCCCAGCATTTT
13,.,TRBV12-3/TRBV12-4,once,TRBJ1-1,CASSLVRGTEAFF,TGTGCCAGCAGTTTAGTCAGGGGCACTGAAGCTTTCTTT
14,.,TRBV27,.,TRBJ2-7,CASSPVRVSYEQYF,TGTGCCAGCAGTCCGGTCCGGGTTTCCTACGAGCAGTACTTC
14,.,TRBV12-5,.,TRBJ1-5,CASVAGVSNQPQHF,TGTGCTAGTGTCGCGGGGGTGAGCAATCAGCCCCAGCATTTT
11,.,TRBV12-3/TRBV12-4,once,TRBJ1-1,CASSIQNEAFF,TGTGCCAGCAGTATCCAGAATGAAGCTTTCTTT
15,TRBD2,TRBV9,once,TRBJ2-7,CASSVGVAGRYEQYF,TGTGCCAGCAGCGTAGGCGTAGCGGGACGTTACGAGCAGTACTTC
11,TRBD1,TRBV30,.,TRBJ2-2,CAWSRGRELFF,TGTGCCTGGAGTAGGGGGCGGGAGCTGTTTTTT
16,TRBD1,TRBV7-9,.,TRBJ1-1,CASRTGLGRGHTEAFF,TGTGCCAGCAGAACAGGCCTGGGCAGGGGGCACACTGAAGCTTTCTTT
13,.,TRBV2,once,TRBJ1-4,CASSADRNEKLFF,TGTGCCAGCAGTGCGGACAGAAATGAAAAACTGTTTTTT
15,.,TRBV18,.,TRBJ1-6,CASSPRSGYNSPLHF,TGTGCCAGCTCACCCCGGTCGGGATATAATTCACCCCTCCACTTT
15,.,TRBV19,.,TRBJ1-1,CATRGRGRGNTEAFF,TGTGCCACCAGGGGCAGGGGAAGGGGGAACACTGAAGCTTTCTTT
16,TRBD2,TRBV27,.,TRBJ2-3,CASSLLAGGRADTQYF,TGTGCCAGCAGTTTATTAGCGGGGGGGCGGGCAGATACGCAGTATTTT
16,.,TRBV18,.,TRBJ1-4,CASSPTRGARNEKLFF,TGTGCCAGCTCACCAACGCGGGGGGCGAGGAATGAAAAACTGTTTTTT
17,TRBD1,TRBV5-5,once,TRBJ1-2,CASSLEVVAGGKDGYTF,TGTGCCAGCAGCTTGGAGGTCGTGGCAGGGGGAAAAGATGGCTACACCTTC
16,TRBD2,TRBV7-6,.,TRBJ2-3,CASSFMVAGGPDTQYF,TGTGCCAGCAGCTTCATGGTAGCGGGAGGTCCGGATACGCAGTATTTT
14,TRBD1,TRBV5-1,.,TRBJ1-6,CASSWRDSNSPLHF,TGCGCCAGCAGCTGGCGGGACAGTAATTCACCCCTCCACTTT
11,.,TRBV12-3/TRBV12-4,.,TRBJ1-2,CASSVRYGYTF,TGTGCCAGCAGTGTCCGCTATGGCTACACCTTC
14,TRBD2,TRBV29-1,.,TRBJ2-3,CSVNGGAGTDTQYF,TGCAGCGTTAACGGGGGGGCGGGCACAGATACGCAGTATTTT
13,.,TRBV7-6,.,TRBJ2-7,CASSPGVLNEQYF,TGTGCCAGCAGCCCAGGGGTTCTCAACGAGCAGTACTTC
11,.,TRBV30,.,TRBJ1-1,CAWSPLTEAFF,TGTGCCTGGAGTCCGTTAACTGAAGCTTTCTTT
13,TRBD1,TRBV12-3/TRBV12-4,.,TRBJ1-1,CASRGQMNTEAFF,TGTGCCAGCAGGGGACAGATGAACACTGAAGCTTTCTTT
15,TRBD2,TRBV9,.,TRBJ2-1,CASSVVAGAYNEQFF,TGTGCCAGCAGCGTAGTAGCGGGGGCCTACAATGAGCAGTTCTTC
18,TRBD1,TRBV4-3,.,TRBJ2-7,CASSQDRSLGVSRGEQYF,TGCGCCAGCAGCCAAGATCGGAGTTTAGGGGTTAGCAGGGGGGAGCAGTACTTC
17,TRBD2,TRBV5-1,.,TRBJ2-2,CASSYGLAGGPAGELFF,TGCGCCAGCAGCTACGGACTAGCGGGGGGGCCCGCCGGGGAGCTGTTTTTT
15,.,TRBV11-2,.,TRBJ1-4,CASSSLQGRREKLFF,TGTGCCAGCAGCTCATTACAGGGCCGCCGCGAAAAACTGTTTTTT
14,TRBD1,TRBV10-1,.,TRBJ2-7,CASSPDRGRNEQYF,TGCGCCAGCAGCCCTGACAGGGGCCGGAACGAGCAGTACTTC
15,TRBD1,TRBV27,.,TRBJ1-1,CASSPLQGPKTEAFF,TGTGCCAGCAGTCCCCTACAGGGGCCGAAAACTGAAGCTTTCTTT
13,.,TRBV24-1,.,TRBJ2-5,CATSRGLGETQYF,TGTGCCACCAGCCGGGGACTGGGGGAGACCCAGTACTTC
17,.,TRBV6-4,.,TRBJ2-1,CASSEGAERVSYNEQFF,TGTGCCAGCAGTGAGGGAGCGGAGAGGGTCTCCTACAATGAGCAGTTCTTC
16,TRBD1,TRBV6-6,.,TRBJ2-6,CASEGQGFAGANVLTF,TGTGCCAGCGAGGGACAGGGTTTTGCTGGGGCCAACGTCCTGACTTTC
15,.,TRBV27,.,TRBJ1-6,CASSFGGSNNSPLHF,TGTGCCAGCAGTTTTGGGGGCTCAAATAATTCACCCCTCCACTTT
13,TRBD1,TRBV18,.,TRBJ1-2,CASSPTTGSGYTF,TGTGCCAGCTCACCAACGACAGGGAGCGGCTACACCTTC
15,.,TRBV7-9,.,TRBJ1-2,CASSPRQRLGYGYTF,TGTGCCAGCAGCCCCCGACAGCGCCTGGGCTATGGCTACACCTTC
16,.,TRBV30,.,TRBJ1-1,CAWSPWTVYGDTEAFF,TGTGCCTGGAGCCCCTGGACAGTTTATGGGGACACTGAAGCTTTCTTT
14,TRBD1,TRBV19,.,TRBJ2-2,CASMRTGNSGELFF,TGTGCCAGTATGCGGACAGGGAATTCCGGGGAGCTGTTTTTT